This T cell receptor (beta chain) is drawn from a study of human T cells and chemical hapten exposure. Study as a whole: Across the whole study, which lasted about 5.5 months, patients were given diphenylcyclopropenone on the scalp once a week. Diagnoses of alopecia areata, totalis or universalis occurred in mostly female patients.

Germline V CDR1 and CDR2: SGHRS, YFSETQ. The CDR3 extends over 14 amino acids. V gave up 2 bases and J gave up 4 bases, with 12 bases separating them. Time point noted: pre-sensitization, week 0. Treatment specified: therapeutic diphenylcyclopropenone sensitization with weekly scalp DPC. In TCRdb, the RACE reads were re-called with MiXCR into one record per CDR3 protein. The sample includes a few hundred thousand distinct CDR3 sequences, around 7.3% of them seen just once. In this sample, this clonotype turned up a few times. The chain joins TRBV5-1 to TRBJ1-2; possible D gene TRBD1, 5 bases. The clonotype originates from a man aged 18 to 30 with alopecia areata. Some clones in this sample may be carry-over from other donors' samples. The sample here was whole blood, taken in connection with sensitization to the hapten diphenylcyclopropenone (DPC). The CDR3 region has the DNA TGCGCCAGCAGCTTAGGGGAGGGAAGCTATGGCTACACCTTC. The encoded protein is CASSLGEGSYGYTF.